The sample holds one count of the clone carrying this TCR beta chain. This sample is drawn from a study of blood T cell repertoires in COVID-19. Only in-frame clones appear in the TCRdb table, and some are missing; sequencing was by immunoSEQ multiplex PCR. The table has about 50,000 clones, roughly 86% seen once. CDR1 and CDR2 from the germline V gene are SEHNR and FQNEAQ (reference sequence). This CDR3 contains 15 residues. V was trimmed by 1 base and J by 5 bases, leaving 13 bases between them. The chain has TRBV7-9 and TRBJ2-3; weak D call: TRBD2 (6 bases). Sequencing used peripheral blood. This sequence originates from a woman aged 55-69 years with acute or convalescent COVID-19. CDR3 loop: CASSLVTSSLDTQYF. In DNA form, the CDR3 reads TGTGCCAGCAGCTTAGTGACTAGTTCATTAGATACGCAGTATTTT.